This is a list of T cell receptor beta chains from one sample in a study of cytomegalovirus exposure and HLA in healthy donors. Assay: immunoSEQ multiplex PCR; the TCRdb copy retains only in-frame clones and omits some. The profile covers 78,000 or so clones, with approximately 84% appearing a single time and 2% to 3% taken by the ten largest. Sequencing was carried out using PBMCs. Receptors were obtained from a woman aged 50 to 60 in good health and CMV-seronegative. The CDR3 runs from the conserved cysteine through the conserved F or W. A D gene is named only where the DNA matches it firmly. A row's size may be missing; if present it is once, few, many or a size class.

d_gene,v_gene,abundance,j_gene,CDR3aa,CDR3nt
.,TRBV14,.,TRBJ1-5,CASSVRQRSNQPQHF,TGTGCCAGCAGCGTCCGACAAAGGAGCAATCAGCCCCAGCATTTT
.,TRBV6-6,.,TRBJ2-1,CASSYPLLEQFF,TGTGCCAGCAGTTACCCCCTCTTGGAGCAGTTCTTC
TRBD2,TRBV7-3,once,TRBJ2-1,CASSLAPGGPRGEQFF,TGTGCCAGCAGCTTAGCACCGGGGGGGCCTAGGGGTGAGCAGTTCTTC
.,TRBV5-1,.,TRBJ2-1,CASSLQGGRLSYNEQFF,TGCGCCAGCAGCTTGCAAGGGGGTAGGCTTTCGTACAATGAGCAGTTCTTC
TRBD2,TRBV7-9,.,TRBJ2-5,CASSFPGGRDQETQYF,TGTGCCAGCAGCTTCCCTGGCGGGAGGGACCAAGAGACCCAGTACTTC
.,TRBV5-1,.,TRBJ2-1,CASSVGVATSYNEQFF,TGCGCCAGCAGCGTAGGGGTCGCAACCTCCTACAATGAGCAGTTCTTC
TRBD1,TRBV4-3,.,TRBJ2-1,CASSAGTGMMNEQFF,TGCGCCAGCAGCGCCGGGACAGGGATGATGAATGAGCAGTTCTTC
.,TRBV9,few,TRBJ2-2,CASSVIAEDTGELFF,TGTGCCAGCAGCGTAATAGCGGAAGACACCGGGGAGCTGTTTTTT
TRBD2,TRBV9,once,TRBJ2-3,CASSPGRGGARDTQYF,TGTGCCAGCAGCCCAGGGAGGGGAGGCGCACGAGATACGCAGTATTTT
TRBD1,TRBV2,once,TRBJ1-5,CASRAGTGVHQPQHF,TGTGCCAGCAGGGCCGGGACAGGGGTTCATCAGCCCCAGCATTTT
TRBD2,TRBV18,.,TRBJ2-1,CASSRTSGTGNEQFF,TGTGCCAGCTCACGGACTAGCGGGACCGGCAATGAGCAGTTCTTC
.,TRBV18,.,TRBJ2-7,CASSPQGPYSYEQYF,TGTGCCAGCTCACCACAGGGGCCCTACTCCTACGAGCAGTACTTC
TRBD1,TRBV4-1,.,TRBJ1-3,CASSQDGQGWNTIYF,TGCGCCAGCAGCCAGGACGGACAGGGGTGGAACACCATATATTTT
.,TRBV30,.,TRBJ1-1,CTVGGGTEAFF,TGCACCGTAGGGGGGGGCACTGAAGCTTTCTTT
TRBD1,TRBV27,.,TRBJ2-7,CASSLGQGFGEQYF,TGTGCCAGCAGTTTAGGACAGGGGTTCGGCGAGCAGTACTTC
TRBD2,TRBV25-1,.,TRBJ2-7,CASIGLAGGEQYF,TGTGCCAGCATCGGACTAGCTGGAGGCGAGCAGTACTTC
TRBD1,TRBV6-5,.,TRBJ1-6,CASTRTGSSPLHF,TGTGCCAGCACCCGGACAGGGAGTTCACCCCTCCACTTT
TRBD1,TRBV28,.,TRBJ1-1,CASSSGGSNTEAFF,TGTGCCAGCAGTTCAGGGGGGTCGAACACTGAAGCTTTCTTT
.,TRBV11-3,.,TRBJ2-4,CASSRLHGVRAKNIQYF,TGTGCCAGCAGCCGACTACATGGGGTTAGGGCCAAAAACATTCAGTACTTC
TRBD1,TRBV27,once,TRBJ1-5,CASSKGTAPPKHQPQHF,TGTGCCAGCTCGAAGGGGACAGCTCCACCTAAGCATCAGCCCCAGCATTTT
.,TRBV9,.,TRBJ2-1,CASSLTGTNNEQFF,TGTGCCAGCAGCTTAACCGGGACAAACAATGAGCAGTTCTTC
.,TRBV19,.,TRBJ2-7,CASSSIYEQYF,TGTGCCAGTAGTTCGATCTATGAGCAGTACTTC
.,TRBV6-1,once,TRBJ2-2,CASSVTATGELFF,TGTGCCAGCAGTGTCACAGCCACCGGGGAGCTGTTTTTT
.,TRBV25-1,.,TRBJ1-1,CASSESFNRAFF,TGTGCCAGCAGTGAATCTTTTAATCGAGCTTTCTTT
TRBD1,TRBV7-3,.,TRBJ2-3,CASSLTQGAVKGDTQYF,TGTGCCAGCAGCTTAACCCAGGGGGCGGTAAAGGGAGATACGCAGTATTTT
TRBD1,TRBV9,.,TRBJ1-3,CASSETGGGNTIYF,TGTGCCAGCAGCGAGACAGGGGGTGGAAACACCATATATTTT
.,TRBV5-8,.,TRBJ2-7,CASSLPLVQYF,TGTGCCAGCAGCTTGCCCCTCGTGCAGTACTTC
.,TRBV4-1,.,TRBJ1-1,CASSQEGAMNTEAFF,TGCGCCAGCAGCCAAGAAGGGGCCATGAACACTGAAGCTTTCTTT
.,TRBV7-3,.,TRBJ1-1,CASSLAVRNTEAFF,TGTGCCAGCAGCTTAGCGGTCCGGAACACTGAAGCTTTCTTT